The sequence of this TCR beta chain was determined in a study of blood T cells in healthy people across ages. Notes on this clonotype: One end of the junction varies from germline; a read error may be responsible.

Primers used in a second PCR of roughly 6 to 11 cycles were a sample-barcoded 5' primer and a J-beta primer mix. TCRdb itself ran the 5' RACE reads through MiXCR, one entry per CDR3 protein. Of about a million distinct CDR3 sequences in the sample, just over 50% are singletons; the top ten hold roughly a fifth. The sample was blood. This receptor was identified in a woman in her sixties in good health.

CDR3 amino acids: CAGSVEGQVRAQYF. The CDR3 DNA reads as TGTGCCGGCAGTGTCGAGGGCCAGGTCCGGGCCCAGTACTTC. The chain has TRBV2 and TRBJ2-5, with D possibly being TRBD2 (5 bases). The CDR3 is made up of 14 amino acids. Germline loops: CDR1 SNHLY, CDR2 FYNNEI.